This T cell receptor (beta chain) emerged from a study of blood T cell repertoires in COVID-19. Study background: There were acute and convalescent COVID-19 samples, and they came from the United States, Italy and Spain. PBMCs, B-cell-depleted T cells, or T cells provided the cDNA or gDNA that made up the material.

Trimming removed 3 bases from V and 0 bases from J, with 12 bases in between. The CDR3 runs to 15 residues. CDR1 is SNHLY and CDR2 is FYNNEI in the germline V gene. Repertoires were generated with immunoSEQ multiplex PCR, while TCRdb's copy carries only in-frame clones and drops some. This repertoire shows about 120,000 clones, 75% to 85% found once; its top ten account for 9% to 13%. The V gene is TRBV2, the J gene TRBJ2-7; no reliable D call. Sequenced input: peripheral blood. This TCR derives from a human donor in a cohort sampled during active COVID-19. The CDR3 sequence is CASSDEVLSSYEQYF. In DNA form, the CDR3 reads TGTGCCAGCAGTGATGAAGTCTTGAGCTCCTACGAGCAGTACTTC.